A single sample gave rise to the 10 T cell receptor beta chains below, sequenced in a study of T cells after yellow fever vaccination (dated by TCRdb to between 2018 and 2020). The intended sense of this specimen's treatment or condition label: live attenuated yellow fever vaccine strain. Libraries were built with 5' RACE. The sample was run on an Illumina HiSeq 2500. The public reads were quality trimmed at Q25 with fastp and then assembled into clones with MiXCR by TCRdb, keeping productive beta chains. Rows merge per CDR3 protein into single entries with the most common DNA and genes. This sample holds just under 600,000 distinct CDR3 sequences; about 14% were observed only once. The ten top clones hold around 15% of the sample. The material sequenced was PBMCs, taken on the day of the yellow fever booster vaccination. The source is a man aged 25 to 45 who received the YFV17D yellow fever vaccine.

This clonotype has more than one count but fewer than ten. The chain couples TRBV7-6 to TRBJ2-1, with 9 bases fitting TRBD2. CDR1 and CDR2 (germline): SGHVS, FNYEAQ. The ends lost 6 bases at V and 6 bases at J; junction bases unmatched: 9. The CDR3 sequence is 15 residues long. CDR3 sequence: CASRLTSGPFNEQFF. As DNA, the CDR3 is TGTGCCAGCAGATTGACTAGCGGACCATTCAATGAGCAGTTCTTC.

This clonotype was counted only a few times. The genes are TRBV6-2 or TRBV6-3 and TRBJ2-2; TRBD2 agrees at 8 bases. CDR3 length equals 16 residues. The junction had 10 bases not matched to a gene; V was cut back by 4 bases and J by 6 bases. CDR1 is MNHEY and CDR2 is SVGEGT in the germline V gene. CDR3 region: CASSFRTGGLPGELFF. The CDR3 DNA is TGTGCCAGCAGTTTTCGGACGGGAGGGCTCCCCGGGGAGCTGTTTTTT.

V is TRBV27 and J is TRBJ2-1; 8 bases fit TRBD2. CDR3 size: 16 residues. CDR1 and CDR2 from the germline V gene are MNHEY and SMNVEV (reference sequence). With 4 bases clipped from V and 5 bases from J, the junction kept 10 bases outside the gene matches. Here the CDR3 reads CASSSALAVHHNEQFF. In DNA, the CDR3 is TGTGCCAGCAGTTCGGCACTAGCGGTTCACCACAATGAGCAGTTCTTC.

This clonotype was observed a few times. This chain links TRBV29-1 with TRBJ2-1, with D possibly being TRBD1 (5 bases). In germline, CDR1 is SQVTM, CDR2 ANQGSEA. This CDR3 region has 12 residues. V lost 8 bases, J lost 2 bases, and 10 bases lay in between. This chain's CDR3 is CSPMTAYNEQFF. DNA of the CDR3: TGCAGCCCGATGACAGCCTACAATGAGCAGTTCTTC.

This clonotype was counted at least ten times. The genes are TRBV4-3 and TRBJ2-1, with TRBD2 matching 9 bases. Germline loops: CDR1 LGHNA, CDR2 YSLEER. The V segment lost 6 bases and the J segment 6 bases; nucleotides outside the gene matches: 9. There are 15 residues in the CDR3. The CDR3 here is CASSQLAGGPNEQFF. As DNA, the CDR3 is TGCGCCAGCAGTCAACTTGCGGGAGGGCCCAATGAGCAGTTCTTC.

V and J are TRBV3-1 and TRBJ2-1; possibly TRBD2 for D (6 bases). Looked up from germline, CDR1 is LGHDT and CDR2 is YNNKEL (reference sequence). V dropped 4 bases and J dropped 2 bases, with 12 bases sitting between them. The CDR3 is 15 amino acids. CDR3 DNA sequence: TGTGCCAGCAGCCCCTTGACGGGAGCCTACAATGAGCAGTTCTTC. It translates to CASSPLTGAYNEQFF.

This clonotype was seen repeatedly, ten times or more. The chain couples TRBV20-1 to TRBJ2-5, with D maybe TRBD1 (5 bases). Trimming took 1 base from V and 5 from J, leaving 11 bases between them. CDR1 DFQATT and CDR2 SNEGSKA come from the germline V gene (reference sequence). The CDR3 covers 13 residues. CDR3 sequence reads: CSARGRVGETQYF. CDR3 bases: TGCAGTGCTAGAGGCAGGGTTGGGGAGACCCAGTACTTC.

In this sample, this clonotype turned up a few times. The V call is TRBV11-2, the J call TRBJ2-3, with TRBD2 matching over 15 bases. Germline V gene data show CDR1 as SGHAT and CDR2 as FQNNGV. This CDR3 is 19 amino acids long. Germline trimming cut 1 base from V and 3 bases from J; bases unmatched to any gene: 8. The CDR3 region is CASSLGRGLAGGQTDTQYF. In nucleotides, the CDR3 is TGTGCCAGCAGCTTAGGCAGAGGACTAGCGGGAGGGCAGACAGATACGCAGTATTTT.

This clonotype was found a few times. J is TRBJ2-5 and V is TRBV19, with D possibly matching TRBD2 (5 bases). Germline V gene sequence: CDR1 LNHDA, CDR2 SQIVND (reference sequence). The V gene lost 1 base and the J gene lost 3 bases, with 9 bases spanning the gap. This CDR3 is built from 14 residues. This chain's CDR3 is CASSIVGGKETQYF. As DNA, the CDR3 is TGTGCCAGTAGTATAGTAGGAGGAAAAGAGACCCAGTACTTC. The whole variable domain, remainder taken from reference TRBV19 and TRBJ2-5, is DGGITQSPKYLFRKEGQNVTLSCEQNLNHDAMYWYRQDPGQGLRLIYYSQIVNDFQKGDIAEGYSVSREKKESFPLTVTSAQKNPTAFYLCASSIVGGKETQYFGPGTRLLVL.

This clonotype appeared a few times. V usage is TRBV14 and J usage is TRBJ2-3; 10 bases fit TRBD1. Germline V CDR1 and CDR2: SGHDN, FVKESK. The CDR3 covers 18 residues. The ends lost 0 bases at V and 3 bases at J; junction bases unmatched: 9. The CDR3 loop reads CASSQDLWGQGTTDTQYF. DNA of the CDR3: TGTGCCAGCAGCCAAGATCTCTGGGGACAGGGGACGACAGATACGCAGTATTTT.